Following are 8 T cell receptor beta chains from one sample sequenced in a study of cytomegalovirus exposure and HLA in healthy donors. With 60 Vbeta and 13 Jbeta primers, the PCR was carried out. Using immunoSEQ multiplex PCR, the repertoire was profiled, and TCRdb retains in-frame clones only, with some absent. Counted here are more than 150,000 clones, around 80% occurring once; the ten biggest clones make up about 1.9%. The sample taken for sequencing was PBMCs. The origin of the receptors is a young woman in good health and CMV-seronegative.

The chain is built from TRBV12-5 and TRBJ2-7; TRBD1 matches 7 bases. The trim removed 1 base at V and 1 base at J, leaving 4 bases unmatched. CDR3 length equals 15 residues. Germline V lookup: CDR1 LGHNT, CDR2 FRNRAP. In DNA form, the CDR3 reads TGTGCTAGTGGTTTGGGACAGGGAGAGTCCTACGAGCAGTACTTC. Amino acids: CASGLGQGESYEQYF. Full variable domain (outside the CDR3, taken from reference TRBV12-5 and TRBJ2-7): DARVTQTPRHKVTEMGQEVTMRCQPILGHNTVFWYRQTMMQGLELLAYFRNRAPLDDSGMPKDRFSAEMPDATLATLKIQPSEPRDSAVYFCASGLGQGESYEQYFGPGTRLTVT.

In its sample, this clone was seen a few times. The V and J genes are TRBV5-1 and TRBJ1-4; 7 bases agree with TRBD1. Trimming removed 4 bases from V and 7 bases from J; junction bases left unmatched: 7. This CDR3 is 14 amino acids long. Germline-derived CDR1 and CDR2 are SGHRS and YFSETQ. As DNA, the CDR3 is TGCGCCAGCAGCGCCCAGGGGGAAGGTGAAAAACTGTTTTTT. It encodes CASSAQGEGEKLFF.

This clone appeared a single time. The rearrangement uses TRBV29-1 and TRBJ1-2; D gene uncertain. CDR1 is SQVTM and CDR2 is ANQGSEA in the germline V gene. The V end was cut by 4 bases, the J end by 2 bases, with 8 bases between. The CDR3 spans 12 residues. The DNA of the CDR3 is TGCAGCGTTGTTCACTCCAACTATGGCTACACCTTC. Translation gives CSVVHSNYGYTF.

The chain carries TRBV5-6 and TRBJ2-3, with TRBD2 identical over 11 bases. Germline V lookup: CDR1 SGHDT, CDR2 YYEEEE. V dropped 6 bases and J dropped 2; count of bases not matched to a gene: 17. The CDR3 sequence is 19 residues long. The CDR3 bases are TGTGCCAGCAACGAACGGACCTTTCTAGCGGGGGGCCTCACAGATACGCAGTATTTT. This gives the protein CASNERTFLAGGLTDTQYF.

The chain links TRBV5-1 to TRBJ2-5; 10 bases are a match to TRBD1. Near its end, the DNA agrees better with TRBJ2-7, so the J call may be wrong. CDR3 length: 15 amino acids. The germline V gene encodes CDR1 SGHRS and CDR2 YFSETQ. CDR3 sequence: CASRSTGTGEFEQYF. The DNA of the CDR3 is TGCGCCAGCAGATCAACCGGGACAGGGGAATTCGAGCAGTACTTC.

This rearrangement joins TRBV9 to TRBJ1-3, with a weak D call TRBD1 (5 bases). The V gene's germline CDR1 is SGDLS and CDR2 YYNGEE. The CDR3 totals 17 residues. V shed 7 bases and J shed 0 bases, with 20 bases lying between them. CDR3 DNA sequence: TGTGCCAGCTCCCTCTACGGGGACGGGGGCTCTGGAAACACCATATATTTT. It yields the protein CASSLYGDGGSGNTIYF. The variable domain in full, with the rest retrieved from reference TRBV9 and TRBJ1-3, is DSGVTQTPKHLITATGQRVTLRCSPRSGDLSVYWYQQSLDQGLQFLIQYYNGEERAKGNILERFSAQQFPDLHSELNLSSLELGDSALYFCASSLYGDGGSGNTIYFGEGSWLTVV.

In its sample, this clone was seen once. This CDR3 reads CASSRQVTNTEAFF. CDR3 coding DNA: TGTGCCAGCAGTCGACAGGTTACGAACACTGAAGCTTTCTTT. The V gene is TRBV27, the J gene TRBJ1-1, with D possibly TRBD1 on 6 matching bases. CDR1 is MNHEY and CDR2 is SMNVEV in the germline V gene (reference sequence). The CDR3 runs to 14 residues. V dropped 5 bases and J dropped 1 base, with 11 bases sitting between them.

Only a few counts were recorded for this clone. The gene calls are TRBV7-2 and TRBJ1-1; weak D call: TRBD1 (5 bases). This CDR3 is 13 amino acids long. Per germline, CDR1 SGHTA and CDR2 FQGNSA. The V end lost 5 bases, the J end lost 5 bases, and 12 bases lay between the germline ends. In DNA, the CDR3 is TGTGCCAGCAGCCCAAGAAGGGGAACTGAAGCTTTCTTT. Its translation is CASSPRRGTEAFF.